This T cell receptor beta chain came from a study of vaccination and CD4 T cells after COVID-19. Treatment specified: roughly ten-day PBMC culture with coronavirus spike peptide pools or control peptides (ViraFEST assay). Sequenced with the Oncomine TCR Beta short-read assay was DNA taken from cultured CD4+ T cells. One entry per CDR3 protein, called by TCRdb with MiXCR from the PCR reads. The sample has 11,000 to 15,000 distinct CDR3 sequences, about 33% seen once. The CDR3 consists of 17 residues. Germline loops: CDR1 SGHNT, CDR2 YYREEE (reference sequence). V gave up 1 base and J gave up 4 bases, with 18 bases separating them. This clonotype was counted between two and nine times. The antigen remains unidentified.

This material consisted of CD4+ T cells from blood, cultured in vitro, taken after SARS-CoV-2 vaccination. This clonotype originated in a human donor who had recovered from COVID-19. V and J are TRBV5-4 and TRBJ2-1, with D perhaps TRBD2 (5 bases). CDR3 amino acids: CASSLIVLAGVYNEQFF. The CDR3 bases are TGTGCCAGCAGCTTGATTGTGTTGGCGGGTGTTTACAATGAGCAGTTCTTC.